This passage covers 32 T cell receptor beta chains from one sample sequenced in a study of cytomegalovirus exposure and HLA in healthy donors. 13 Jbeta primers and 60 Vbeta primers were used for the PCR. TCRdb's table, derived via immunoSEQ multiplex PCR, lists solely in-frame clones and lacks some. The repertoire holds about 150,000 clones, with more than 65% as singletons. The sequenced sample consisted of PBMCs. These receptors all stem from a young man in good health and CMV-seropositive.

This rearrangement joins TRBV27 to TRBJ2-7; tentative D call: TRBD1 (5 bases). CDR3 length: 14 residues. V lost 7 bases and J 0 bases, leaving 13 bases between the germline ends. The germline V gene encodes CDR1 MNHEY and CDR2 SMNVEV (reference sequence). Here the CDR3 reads CASTLTVSSYEQYF. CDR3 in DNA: TGTGCCAGCACCCTGACAGTGAGCTCCTACGAGCAGTACTTC.

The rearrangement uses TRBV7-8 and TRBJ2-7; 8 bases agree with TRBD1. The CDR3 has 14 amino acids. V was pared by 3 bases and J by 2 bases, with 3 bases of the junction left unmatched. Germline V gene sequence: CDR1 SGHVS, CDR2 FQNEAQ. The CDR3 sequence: CASSFGTGTYEQYF. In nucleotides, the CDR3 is TGTGCCAGCAGCTTCGGGACAGGTACCTACGAGCAGTACTTC.

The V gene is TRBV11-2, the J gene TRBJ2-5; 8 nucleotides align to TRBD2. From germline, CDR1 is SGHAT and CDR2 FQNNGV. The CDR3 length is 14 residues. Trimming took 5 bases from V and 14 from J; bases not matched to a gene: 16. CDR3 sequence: CASSPGGRRGGFYF. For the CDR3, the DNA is TGTGCCAGCAGCCCAGGCGGGAGGAGGGGGGGCTTCTACTTC.

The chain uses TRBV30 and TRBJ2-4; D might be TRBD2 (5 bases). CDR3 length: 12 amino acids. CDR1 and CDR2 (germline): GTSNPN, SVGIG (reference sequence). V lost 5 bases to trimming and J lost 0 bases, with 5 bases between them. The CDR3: CAWAGAKNIQYF. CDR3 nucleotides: TGTGCCTGGGCGGGAGCCAAAAACATTCAGTACTTC.

CDR3 sequence (DNA): TGTGCCAGCAGCGCATACAGGACTCGGGAGCCTGAAGCTTTCTTT. Amino acids: CASSAYRTREPEAFF. The rearrangement uses TRBV11-2 and TRBJ1-1, with a tentative D call TRBD1 (5 bases). V lost 5 bases and J lost 6, with 19 bases in between. Germline V gene sequence: CDR1 SGHAT, CDR2 FQNNGV. The CDR3 runs to 15 residues.

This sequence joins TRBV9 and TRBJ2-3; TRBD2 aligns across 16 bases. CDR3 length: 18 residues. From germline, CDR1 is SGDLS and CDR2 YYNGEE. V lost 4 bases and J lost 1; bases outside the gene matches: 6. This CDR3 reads CASSPGLAGGYGTDTQYF. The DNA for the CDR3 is TGTGCCAGCAGCCCGGGACTAGCGGGGGGGTATGGCACAGATACGCAGTATTTT.

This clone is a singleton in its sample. This chain's CDR3 is CASRSGRDRSSEQFF. The CDR3, as DNA: TGTGCCAGCCGATCGGGGAGGGACCGCAGTAGTGAGCAGTTCTTC. The chain carries TRBV28 and TRBJ2-1; 7 nucleotides match TRBD2. This CDR3 region has 15 residues. In germline, CDR1 is MDHEN, CDR2 SYDVKM. V shed 8 bases and J 9 bases; nucleotides not matched to a gene: 16. The complete variable domain, with remaining parts taken from reference TRBV28 and TRBJ2-1, reads DVKVTQSSRYLVKRTGEKVFLECVQDMDHENMFWYRQDPGLGLRLIYFSYDVKMKEKGDIPEGYSVSREKKERFSLILESASTNQTSMYLCASRSGRDRSSEQFFGPGTRLTVL.

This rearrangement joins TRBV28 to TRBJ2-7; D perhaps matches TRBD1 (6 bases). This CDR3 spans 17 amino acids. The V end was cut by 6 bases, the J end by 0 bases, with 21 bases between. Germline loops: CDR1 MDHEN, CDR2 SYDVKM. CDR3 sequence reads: CASSYKLGGRSSYEQYF. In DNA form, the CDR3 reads TGTGCCAGCAGCTACAAACTAGGGGGTCGTAGCTCCTACGAGCAGTACTTC.

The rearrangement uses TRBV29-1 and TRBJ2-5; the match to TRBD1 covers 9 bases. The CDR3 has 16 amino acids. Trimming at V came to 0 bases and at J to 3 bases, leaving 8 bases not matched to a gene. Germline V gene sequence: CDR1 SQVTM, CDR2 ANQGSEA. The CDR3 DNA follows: TGCAGCGTTGAAGATTCGCGGGACAGGGTTGAAGAGACCCAGTACTTC. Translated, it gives CSVEDSRDRVEETQYF.

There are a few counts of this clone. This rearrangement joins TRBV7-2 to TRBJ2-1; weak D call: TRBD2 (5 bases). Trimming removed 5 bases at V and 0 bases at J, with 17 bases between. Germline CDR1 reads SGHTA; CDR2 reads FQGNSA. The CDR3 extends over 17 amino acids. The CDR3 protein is CASSTGPGKSSYNEQFF. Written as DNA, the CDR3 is TGTGCCAGCAGCACCGGACCGGGAAAGAGCTCCTACAATGAGCAGTTCTTC.

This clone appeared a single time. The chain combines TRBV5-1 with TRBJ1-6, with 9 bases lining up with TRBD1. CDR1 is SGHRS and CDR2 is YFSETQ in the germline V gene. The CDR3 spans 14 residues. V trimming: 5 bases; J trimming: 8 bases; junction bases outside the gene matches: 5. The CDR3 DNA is TGCGCCAGCAGACCGGGACAGGGAGATTCACCCCTCCACTTT. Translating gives CASRPGQGDSPLHF.

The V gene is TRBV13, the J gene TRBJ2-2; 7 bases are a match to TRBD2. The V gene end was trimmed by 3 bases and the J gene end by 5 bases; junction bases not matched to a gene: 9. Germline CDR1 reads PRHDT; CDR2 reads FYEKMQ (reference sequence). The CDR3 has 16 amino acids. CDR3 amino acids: CASSFLGTKGTGELFF. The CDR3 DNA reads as TGTGCCAGCAGCTTCCTCGGGACTAAGGGTACCGGGGAGCTGTTTTTT.

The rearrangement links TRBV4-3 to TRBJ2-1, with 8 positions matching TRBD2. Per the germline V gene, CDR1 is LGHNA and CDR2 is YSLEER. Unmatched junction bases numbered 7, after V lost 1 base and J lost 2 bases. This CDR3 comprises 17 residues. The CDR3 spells CASSQVGGGGTYNEQFF. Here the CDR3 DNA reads TGCGCCAGCAGCCAAGTCGGTGGCGGGGGGACCTACAATGAGCAGTTCTTC.

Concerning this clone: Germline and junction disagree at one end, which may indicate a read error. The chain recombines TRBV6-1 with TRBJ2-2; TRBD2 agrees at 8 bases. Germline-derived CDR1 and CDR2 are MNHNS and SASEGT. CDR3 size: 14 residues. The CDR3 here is CASSKAGDTGELFF. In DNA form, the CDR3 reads TGTGCCAGCAGTAAAGCGGGAGACACCGGGGAGCTGTTTTTT.

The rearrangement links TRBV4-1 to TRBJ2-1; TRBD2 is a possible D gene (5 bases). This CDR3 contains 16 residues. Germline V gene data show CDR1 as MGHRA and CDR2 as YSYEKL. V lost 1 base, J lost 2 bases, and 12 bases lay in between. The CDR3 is CASSQGERVTYNEQFF. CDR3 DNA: TGCGCCAGCAGCCAAGGGGAGAGAGTCACCTACAATGAGCAGTTCTTC.

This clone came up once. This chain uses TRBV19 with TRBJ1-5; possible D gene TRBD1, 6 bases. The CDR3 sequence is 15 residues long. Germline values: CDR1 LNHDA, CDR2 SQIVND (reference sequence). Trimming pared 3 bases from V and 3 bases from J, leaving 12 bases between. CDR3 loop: CASSIVPGVNQPQHF. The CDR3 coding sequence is TGTGCCAGTAGTATCGTCCCAGGGGTCAATCAGCCCCAGCATTTT.

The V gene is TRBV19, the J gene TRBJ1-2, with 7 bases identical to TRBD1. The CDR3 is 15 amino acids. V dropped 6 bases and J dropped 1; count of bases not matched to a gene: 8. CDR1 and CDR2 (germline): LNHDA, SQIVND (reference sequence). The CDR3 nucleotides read TGTGCCAGTAGCCTGACAGGGACGGGTAACTATGGCTACACCTTC. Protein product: CASSLTGTGNYGYTF.

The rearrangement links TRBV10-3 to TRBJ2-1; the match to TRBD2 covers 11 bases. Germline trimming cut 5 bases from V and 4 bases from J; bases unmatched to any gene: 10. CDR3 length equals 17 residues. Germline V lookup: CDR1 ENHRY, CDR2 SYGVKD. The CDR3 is CAISPGLAEVRYNEQFF. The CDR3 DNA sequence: TGTGCCATCAGTCCGGGACTAGCGGAGGTGCGGTACAATGAGCAGTTCTTC.

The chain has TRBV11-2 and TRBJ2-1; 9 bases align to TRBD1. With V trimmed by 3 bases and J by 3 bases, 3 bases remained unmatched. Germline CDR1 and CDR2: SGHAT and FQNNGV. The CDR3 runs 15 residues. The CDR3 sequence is CASSFLTGGYNEQFF. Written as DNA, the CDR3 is TGTGCCAGCAGCTTTTTGACAGGGGGCTACAATGAGCAGTTCTTC.

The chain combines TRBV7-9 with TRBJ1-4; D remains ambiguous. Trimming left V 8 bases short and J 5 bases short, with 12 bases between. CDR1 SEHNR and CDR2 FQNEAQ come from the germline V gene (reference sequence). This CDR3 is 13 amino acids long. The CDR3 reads CASLGDYNEKLFF. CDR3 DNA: TGTGCCAGCTTGGGAGACTACAATGAAAAACTGTTTTTT.

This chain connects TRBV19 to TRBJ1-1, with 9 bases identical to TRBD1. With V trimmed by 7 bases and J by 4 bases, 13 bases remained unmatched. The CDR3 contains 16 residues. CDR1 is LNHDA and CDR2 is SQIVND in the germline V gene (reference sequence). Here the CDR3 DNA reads TGTGCCAGTAATGCGGGACAGGGTGGTGTTGTCACTGAAGCTTTCTTT. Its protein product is CASNAGQGGVVTEAFF.

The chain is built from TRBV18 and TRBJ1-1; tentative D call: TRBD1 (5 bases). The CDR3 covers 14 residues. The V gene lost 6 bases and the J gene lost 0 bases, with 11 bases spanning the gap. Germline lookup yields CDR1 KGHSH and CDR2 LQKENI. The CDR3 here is CASSTRELNTEAFF. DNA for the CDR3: TGTGCCAGCTCGACCAGGGAATTGAACACTGAAGCTTTCTTT. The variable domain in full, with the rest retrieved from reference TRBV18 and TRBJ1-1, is NAGVMQNPRHLVRRRGQEARLRCSPMKGHSHVYWYRQLPEEGLKFMVYLQKENIIDESGMPKERFSAEFPKEGPSILRIQQVVRGDSAAYFCASSTRELNTEAFFGQGTRLTVV.

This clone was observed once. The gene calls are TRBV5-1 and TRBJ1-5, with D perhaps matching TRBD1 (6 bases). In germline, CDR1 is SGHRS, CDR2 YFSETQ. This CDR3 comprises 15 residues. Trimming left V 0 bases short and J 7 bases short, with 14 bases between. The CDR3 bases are TGCGCCAGCAGCTTGGAGGGGGTGGGTAACCAGCCCCAGCATTTT. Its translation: CASSLEGVGNQPQHF.

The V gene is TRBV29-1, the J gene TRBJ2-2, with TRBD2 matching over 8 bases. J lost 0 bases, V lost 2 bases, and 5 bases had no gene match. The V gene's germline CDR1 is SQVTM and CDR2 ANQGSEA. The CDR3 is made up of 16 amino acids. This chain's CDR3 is CSVESLAGPNTGELFF. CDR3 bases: TGCAGCGTTGAAAGTCTAGCGGGCCCGAACACCGGGGAGCTGTTTTTT.

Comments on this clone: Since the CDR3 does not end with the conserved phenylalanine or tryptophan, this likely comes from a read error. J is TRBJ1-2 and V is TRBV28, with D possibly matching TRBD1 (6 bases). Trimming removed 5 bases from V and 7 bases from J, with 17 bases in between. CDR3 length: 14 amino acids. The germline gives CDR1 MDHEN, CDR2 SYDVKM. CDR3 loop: CASSDTMGAFGYTS. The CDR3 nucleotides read TGTGCCAGCAGTGACACTATGGGGGCGTTTGGCTACACCTCC.

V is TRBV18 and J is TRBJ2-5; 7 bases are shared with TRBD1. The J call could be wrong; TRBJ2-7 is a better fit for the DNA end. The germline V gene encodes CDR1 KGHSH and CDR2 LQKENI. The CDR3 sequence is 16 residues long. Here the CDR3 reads CASSPPEGAISYEQYF. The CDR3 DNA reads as TGTGCCAGCTCACCACCAGAGGGGGCTATTTCCTACGAGCAGTACTTC.

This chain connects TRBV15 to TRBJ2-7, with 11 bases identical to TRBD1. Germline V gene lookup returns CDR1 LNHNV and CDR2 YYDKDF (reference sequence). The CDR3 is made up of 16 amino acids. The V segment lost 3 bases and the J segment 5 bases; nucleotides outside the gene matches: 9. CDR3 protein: CATSRGFGQGANEQYF. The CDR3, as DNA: TGTGCCACCAGCAGGGGTTTTGGACAGGGGGCGAACGAGCAGTACTTC.

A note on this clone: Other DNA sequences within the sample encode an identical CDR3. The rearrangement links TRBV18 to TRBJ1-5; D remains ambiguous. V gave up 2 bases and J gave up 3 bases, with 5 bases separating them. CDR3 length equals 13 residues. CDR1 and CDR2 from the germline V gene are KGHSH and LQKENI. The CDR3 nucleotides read TGTGCCAGCTCACCATCCAACAATCAGCCCCAGCATTTT. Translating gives CASSPSNNQPQHF.

DNA of the CDR3: TGCGCCAGCAGCTTGTACGGCAGGGGAAACGAGCAGTACTTC. It yields the protein CASSLYGRGNEQYF. The genes are TRBV5-1 and TRBJ2-7; D may be TRBD1 (6 bases). CDR3 size: 14 residues. CDR1 and CDR2 (germline): SGHRS, YFSETQ. Trimming removed 1 base from V and 5 bases from J, with 13 bases in between.

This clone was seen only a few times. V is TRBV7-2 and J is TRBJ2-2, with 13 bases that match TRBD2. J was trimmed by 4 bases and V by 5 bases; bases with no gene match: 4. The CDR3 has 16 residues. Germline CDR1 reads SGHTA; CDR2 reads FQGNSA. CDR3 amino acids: CASSPLAGGSTGELFF. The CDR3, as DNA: TGTGCCAGCAGCCCACTAGCGGGGGGGAGCACCGGGGAGCTGTTTTTT.

This CDR3 is CASSPEGYGYTF. The CDR3 DNA is TGTGCCAGCAGCCCCGAGGGCTATGGCTACACCTTC. The chain carries TRBV7-8 and TRBJ1-2; no clear D. CDR3 length: 12 amino acids. Looked up from germline, CDR1 is SGHVS and CDR2 is FQNEAQ. V was shortened by 5 bases and J by 4 bases, with 8 bases between the two germline ends.

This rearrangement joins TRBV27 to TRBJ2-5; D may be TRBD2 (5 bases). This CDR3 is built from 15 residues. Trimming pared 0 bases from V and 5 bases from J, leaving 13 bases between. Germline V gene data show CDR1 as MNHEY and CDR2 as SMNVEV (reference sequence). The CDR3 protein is CASSLSRGVRETQYF. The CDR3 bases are TGTGCCAGCAGTTTATCTCGGGGAGTGAGGGAGACCCAGTACTTC.